The 18 T cell receptor beta chains below were found in one sample sequenced in a study of cytomegalovirus exposure and HLA in healthy donors. PCR was performed using 60 Vbeta and 13 Jbeta primers. The repertoire was sequenced with immunoSEQ multiplex PCR; TCRdb's copy has only in-frame clones and lacks some. The table shows 200,000 or so clones, with around 73% occurring only once. What was sequenced was PBMCs. The receptors derive from a male donor in good health and CMV-seronegative.

The chain employs TRBV7-2 and TRBJ2-2; D perhaps matches TRBD2 (5 bases). Germline loops: CDR1 SGHTA, CDR2 FQGNSA. The CDR3 spans 13 residues. Trimming cost V 3 bases and J 7 bases, with 9 bases left between them. The DNA of the CDR3 is TGTGCCAGCAGCTTTACTAGAAACGGGGAGCTGTTTTTT. It encodes CASSFTRNGELFF.

This clone was observed a few times. The V and J genes are TRBV6-6 and TRBJ2-7; tentative D call: TRBD1 (5 bases). Trimming shortened V by 6 bases and J by 7 bases, and 16 bases separated the two germline ends. This CDR3 is 13 amino acids long. Germline assignment: CDR1 MNHNY and CDR2 SVGAGI (reference sequence). CDR3 in amino acids: CASRQDTLQEQYF. The CDR3 nucleotides are TGTGCCAGCAGACAGGACACCCTACAGGAGCAGTACTTC.

This clone was recorded a few times. J is TRBJ1-1 and V is TRBV5-5, with D possibly TRBD1 on 6 matching bases. V was clipped by 4 bases and J by 1 base, with 8 bases between them. Germline V CDR1 and CDR2: SGHKS, YYEKEE (reference sequence). This CDR3 region has 13 residues. The CDR3 DNA sequence: TGTGCCAGCAGCGGGGACACGAACACTGAAGCTTTCTTT. This encodes CASSGDTNTEAFF.

Details on this clone: A read error is the likely source, as a far larger clone sits one nucleotide away. The chain combines TRBV2 with TRBJ1-1; 7 bases line up with TRBD1. The junction had 7 bases not matched to a gene; V was cut back by 5 bases and J by 4 bases. Per the germline V gene, CDR1 is SNHLY and CDR2 is FYNNEI. There are 14 residues in the CDR3. CDR3 sequence (DNA): TGTGCCAGCAGTTACAGGGGCTGGGGCACTGAAGCTTTCTTT. This codes for CASSYRGWGTEAFF.

This clone was detected once. The chain carries TRBV6-5 and TRBJ2-2; TRBD2 matches 8 bases. After removal of 3 bases from V and 4 bases from J, the junction contained 4 bases not matched to a gene. The CDR3 spans 15 residues. Germline V lookup: CDR1 MNHEY, CDR2 SVGAGI. In nucleotides, the CDR3 is TGTGCCAGCAGTTATCCCGGACTAGCCACCGGGGAGCTGTTTTTT. This codes for CASSYPGLATGELFF.

The V gene is TRBV6-6, the J gene TRBJ2-2; D is possibly TRBD1 (5 bases). Germline CDR1 reads MNHNY; CDR2 reads SVGAGI (reference sequence). The CDR3 is 13 amino acids. V dropped 6 bases and J dropped 6 bases, with 11 bases sitting between them. The CDR3 loop is CASSPGSAGELFF. The CDR3 DNA reads as TGTGCCAGCAGCCCAGGGTCCGCCGGGGAGCTGTTTTTT.

On this clone: A junction boundary mismatches the germline segment, possibly from a read error. The J gene is TRBJ1-4, the V gene TRBV28; tentatively, D is TRBD1 (6 bases). The CDR3 totals 17 residues. The germline CDR1 and CDR2 sequences are MDHEN and SYDVKM. The CDR3 loop is CASSLVAGATTDEKLFF. CDR3 nucleotide sequence: TGTGCCAGCAGTTTAGTTGCAGGGGCGACAACTGATGAAAAACTGTTTTTT. Supplemented by reference TRBV28 and TRBJ1-4, the full variable domain reads DVKVTQSSRYLVKRTGEKVFLECVQDMDHENMFWYRQDPGLGLRLIYFSYDVKMKEKGDIPEGYSVSREKKERFSLILESASTNQTSMYLCASSLVAGATTDEKLFFGSGTQLSVL.

A single count supports this clone. The CDR3 protein is CASSKKRDGQISYEQYF. The DNA of the CDR3 is TGTGCCAGCAGCAAAAAAAGGGACGGACAGATCTCCTACGAGCAGTACTTC. V is TRBV21-1 and J is TRBJ2-7; the table assigns TRBD1, which was not confirmed against the DNA. TRBV21-1 is a known pseudogene. The length of the CDR3 is 17 residues.

V usage is TRBV5-1 and J usage is TRBJ2-1; 14 bases fit TRBD2. The CDR3 has 17 residues. Germline V gives CDR1 SGHRS, CDR2 YFSETQ. V shed 0 bases and J 9 bases; nucleotides not matched to a gene: 8. CDR3 sequence (DNA): TGCGCCAGCAGCTTGGCCGGGGGGACTAGCGGGAGTGGTGAGCAGTTCTTC. This translates into CASSLAGGTSGSGEQFF.

About this clone itself: A read error may produce the germline difference seen at one junction end. This sample includes further DNA sequences coding for the same CDR3. V gene TRBV7-8 combines with J gene TRBJ1-5; D gene ambiguous. This CDR3 comprises 16 residues. Germline lookup yields CDR1 SGHVS and CDR2 FQNEAQ. The DNA for the CDR3 is TGTGCCAGCAGCCTAGCGTCACAACATAGCAATCAGCCCCAGCATTTT. Its translation is CASSLASQHSNQPQHF.

This clone was seen a single time. The V call is TRBV6-6, the J call TRBJ1-5; D is unresolved. This CDR3 has 14 residues. With 2 bases removed from V and 3 bases from J, the gap between germline ends came to 8 bases. CDR1 is MNHNY, CDR2 SVGAGI, per germline (reference sequence). CDR3 region: CASSYTANNQPQHF. The CDR3 region has the DNA TGTGCCAGCAGTTACACAGCAAACAATCAGCCCCAGCATTTT.

This chain links TRBV10-1 with TRBJ2-3; 8 bases are a match to TRBD2. Looked up from germline, CDR1 is WNHNN and CDR2 is SYGVQD (reference sequence). The V gene end was trimmed by 6 bases and the J gene end by 0 bases; junction bases not matched to a gene: 5. The CDR3 loop spans 15 amino acids. CDR3 nucleotides: TGCGCCAGCAGCCCCGCTAGCGGGAGCACAGATACGCAGTATTTT. Translating it yields CASSPASGSTDTQYF.

CDR3 bases: TGTGCCAGCAGCTTAATGTCAGCGGGAGGCACCGGGGAGCTGTTTTTT. Translation: CASSLMSAGGTGELFF. This chain links TRBV7-3 with TRBJ2-2; 9 bases are shared with TRBD2. The CDR3 is made up of 16 amino acids. In germline, CDR1 is SGHTA, CDR2 FQGTGA. The J segment lost 4 bases and the V segment lost 1 base, leaving 4 bases of the junction unmatched. The variable domain in full, completed from reference TRBV7-3 and TRBJ2-2, reads GAGVSQTPSNKVTEKGKYVELRCDPISGHTALYWYRQSLGQGPEFLIYFQGTGAADDSGLPNDRFFAVRPEGSVSTLKIQRTERGDSAVYLCASSLMSAGGTGELFFGEGSRLTVL.

This clone was seen a few times. The chain recombines TRBV29-1 with TRBJ2-5; no reliable D call. Germline CDR1 and CDR2: SQVTM and ANQGSEA. CDR3 size: 10 residues. Trimming took off 5 bases at V and 7 bases at J, with 8 bases between the two ends. DNA for the CDR3: TGCAGCGTTCGAACGGGGACCCAGTACTTC. This sequence encodes CSVRTGTQYF.

There are a few counts of this clone. The chain carries TRBV4-1 and TRBJ2-6; 8 bases agree with TRBD1. Germline CDR1 and CDR2: MGHRA and YSYEKL. The length of the CDR3 is 17 residues. With V trimmed by 0 bases and J by 4 bases, 5 bases remained unmatched. DNA for the CDR3: TGCGCCAGCAGCCAAGATCCAGGGGGCAGGGGGGCCAACGTCCTGACTTTC. Amino acids: CASSQDPGGRGANVLTF.

This chain uses TRBV2 with TRBJ2-2; TRBD1 is a possible D gene (5 bases). The germline V gene encodes CDR1 SNHLY and CDR2 FYNNEI. Trimming took off 7 bases at V and 4 bases at J, with 16 bases between the two ends. The CDR3 loop spans 15 amino acids. The chain's CDR3 is CASTREGMGTGELFF. DNA for the CDR3: TGTGCCAGCACCAGGGAAGGGATGGGCACCGGGGAGCTGTTTTTT.

This clone came up once. The chain links TRBV27 to TRBJ2-4, with D possibly TRBD2 on 5 matching bases. The CDR3 is 12 amino acids. V shed 2 bases and J shed 9 bases, with 8 bases lying between them. Germline CDR1 is MNHEY and CDR2 is SMNVEV (reference sequence). The DNA for the CDR3 is TGTGCCAGCAGTTTACCTAGCAGCATTCAGTACTTC. This sequence encodes CASSLPSSIQYF.

This rearrangement joins TRBV2 to TRBJ2-2; D might be TRBD1 (5 bases). This CDR3 spans 14 amino acids. The V gene lost 6 bases and the J gene lost 6 bases, with 14 bases spanning the gap. CDR1 and CDR2 (germline): SNHLY, FYNNEI. CDR3 nucleotide sequence: TGTGCCAGCAGGCCGCAGGGCGCGGCCGGGGAGCTGTTTTTT. Translating it yields CASRPQGAAGELFF.